Below, 3 T cell receptor beta chains from the same sample are listed, as sequenced in a study of PD-1 blockade in classical Hodgkin lymphoma. The method was immunoSEQ multiplex PCR; TCRdb's version includes in-frame clones alone and lacks a portion of them. The sample records under 30,000 clones, approximately 70% being singletons. Autologous stem cell transplantation was followed by relapse in every patient, and brentuximab vedotin exposure varied. The sequenced sample was peripheral blood mononuclear cells (PBMCs), obtained before the second cycle of nivolumab. These receptors came from a human donor with classical Hodgkin lymphoma.

In DNA, the CDR3 is TGTGCCAGCAGCTTGTACCGGTACGAGCAGTACGTC. Protein: CASSLYRYEQYV. The rearrangement joins TRBV5-6 to TRBJ2-7, with D hard to call. V dropped 1 base and J dropped 4 bases, with 6 bases sitting between them. Germline loops: CDR1 SGHDT, CDR2 YYEEEE. There are 12 residues in the CDR3.

The genes are TRBV2 and TRBJ1-2; D uncertain. The CDR3 spans 13 residues. The V end lost 2 bases, the J end lost 4 bases, and 8 bases lay between the germline ends. Germline values: CDR1 SNHLY, CDR2 FYNNEI. CDR3 sequence reads: CASSEMESYGYTF. The CDR3 DNA reads TGTGCCAGCAGTGAAATGGAGAGCTATGGCTACACCTTC.

This clone turned up a few times. V usage is TRBV28 and J usage is TRBJ2-2; 10 positions agree with TRBD1. Germline CDR1 is MDHEN and CDR2 is SYDVKM. CDR3 size: 17 residues. The junction had 15 bases not matched to a gene; V was cut back by 7 bases and J by 7 bases. CDR3 protein: CASKEESDRGLGGELFF. The CDR3 DNA reads as TGTGCCAGCAAGGAGGAGTCCGACAGGGGGCTTGGCGGGGAGCTGTTTTTT.